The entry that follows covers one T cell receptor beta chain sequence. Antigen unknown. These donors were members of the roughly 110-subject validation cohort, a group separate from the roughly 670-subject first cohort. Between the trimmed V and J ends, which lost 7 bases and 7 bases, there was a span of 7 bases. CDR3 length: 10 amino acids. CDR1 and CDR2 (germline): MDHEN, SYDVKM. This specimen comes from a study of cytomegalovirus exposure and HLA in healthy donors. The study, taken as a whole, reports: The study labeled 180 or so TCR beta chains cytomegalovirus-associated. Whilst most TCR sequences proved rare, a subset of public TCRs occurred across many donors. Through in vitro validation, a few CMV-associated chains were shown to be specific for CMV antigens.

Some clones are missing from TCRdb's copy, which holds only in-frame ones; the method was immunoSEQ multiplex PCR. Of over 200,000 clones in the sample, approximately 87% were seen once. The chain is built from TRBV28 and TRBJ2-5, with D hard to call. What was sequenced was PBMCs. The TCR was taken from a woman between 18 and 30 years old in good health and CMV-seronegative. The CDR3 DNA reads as TGTGCCAGCAATTCCGGGACCCAGTACTTC. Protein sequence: CASNSGTQYF.